This TCR beta chain was recovered during a study of blood T cell repertoires in COVID-19. At the level of the study: Sources were T cells, B-cell-depleted T cells, or PBMCs; the material itself was cDNA or gDNA.

The table lists this clone with a count of one. As processed by the authors: Amplification from reference gene primers served as the basis for estimated nucleated cell counts. This table comes from immunoSEQ multiplex PCR, and its TCRdb copy is limited to in-frame clones, with some not included. V, J and clone size reflect that table, while D and trimming were determined from the DNA. The top ten hold about 7.2% of the sample, which has 200,000 to 250,000 clones, 65% to 85% seen once. Trimming took off 3 bases at V and 3 bases at J, with 9 bases between the two ends. CDR1 WNHNN and CDR2 SYGVQD come from the germline V gene (reference sequence). The CDR3 sequence is 13 residues long.

The sample was PBMCs or T cells enriched from blood (not recorded which). This receptor was taken from a woman between 40 and 55 years old with acute COVID-19. The chain is built from TRBV10-1 and TRBJ2-7; a weak D match, TRBD1 (5 bases). CDR3 bases: TGCGCCAGCAGTGACGGAAGGGGCTACGAGCAGTACTTC. Translation: CASSDGRGYEQYF.